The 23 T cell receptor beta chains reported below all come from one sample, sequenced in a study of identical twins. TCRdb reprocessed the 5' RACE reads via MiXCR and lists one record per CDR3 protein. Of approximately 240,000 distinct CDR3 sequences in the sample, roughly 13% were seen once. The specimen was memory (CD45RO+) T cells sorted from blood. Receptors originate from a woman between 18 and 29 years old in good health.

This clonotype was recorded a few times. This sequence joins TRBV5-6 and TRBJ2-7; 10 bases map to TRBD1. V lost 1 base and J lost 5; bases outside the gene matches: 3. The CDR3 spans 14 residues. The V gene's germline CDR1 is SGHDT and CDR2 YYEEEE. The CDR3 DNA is TGTGCCAGCAGCTTGACGGGACAGGGGAACGAGCAGTACTTC. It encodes CASSLTGQGNEQYF.

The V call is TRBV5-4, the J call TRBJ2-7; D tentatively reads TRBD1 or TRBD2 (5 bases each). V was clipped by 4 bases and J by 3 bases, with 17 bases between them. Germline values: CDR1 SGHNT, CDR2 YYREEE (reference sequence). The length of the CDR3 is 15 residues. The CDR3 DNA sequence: TGTGCCAGCAGCGCTGGTGGGACCGCTAGCTACGAGCAGTACTTC. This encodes CASSAGGTASYEQYF.

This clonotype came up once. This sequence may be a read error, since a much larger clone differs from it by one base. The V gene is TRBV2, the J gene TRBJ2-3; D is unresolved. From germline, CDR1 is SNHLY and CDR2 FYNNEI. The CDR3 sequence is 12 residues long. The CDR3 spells CASRAYTDSQYF. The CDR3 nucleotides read TGTGCCAGCAGGGCCTACACAGATTCGCAGTATTTT.

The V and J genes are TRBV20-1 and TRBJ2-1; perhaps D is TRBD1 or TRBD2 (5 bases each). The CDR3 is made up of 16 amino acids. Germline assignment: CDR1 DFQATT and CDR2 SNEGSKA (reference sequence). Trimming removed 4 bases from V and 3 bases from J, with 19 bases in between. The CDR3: CSAIPTERGHYNEQFF. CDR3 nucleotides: TGCAGTGCTATCCCCACCGAGAGGGGCCACTACAATGAGCAGTTCTTC.

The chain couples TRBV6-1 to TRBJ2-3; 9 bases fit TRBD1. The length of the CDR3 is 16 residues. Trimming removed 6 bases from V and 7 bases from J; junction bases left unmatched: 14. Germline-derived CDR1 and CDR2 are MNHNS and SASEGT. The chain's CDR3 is CASRPPGTGQSNTQYF. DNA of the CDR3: TGTGCCAGCAGACCCCCTGGGACAGGGCAATCGAATACGCAGTATTTT.

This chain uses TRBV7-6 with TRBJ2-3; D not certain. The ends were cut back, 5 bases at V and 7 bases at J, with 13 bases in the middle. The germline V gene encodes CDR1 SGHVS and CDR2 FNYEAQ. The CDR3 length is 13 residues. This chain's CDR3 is CASSEGVRNTQYF. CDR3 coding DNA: TGTGCCAGCAGCGAAGGAGTGAGAAATACGCAGTATTTT.

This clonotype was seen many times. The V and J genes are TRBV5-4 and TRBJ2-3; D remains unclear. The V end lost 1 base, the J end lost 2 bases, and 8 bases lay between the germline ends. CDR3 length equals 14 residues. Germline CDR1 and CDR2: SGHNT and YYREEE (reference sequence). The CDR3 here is CASSLSKSTDTQYF. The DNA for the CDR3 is TGTGCCAGCAGCTTGTCCAAGTCCACAGATACGCAGTATTTT.

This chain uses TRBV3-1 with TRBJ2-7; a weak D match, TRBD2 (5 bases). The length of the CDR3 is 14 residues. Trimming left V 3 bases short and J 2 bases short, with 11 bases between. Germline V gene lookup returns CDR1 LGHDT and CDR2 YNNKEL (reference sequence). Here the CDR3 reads CASSHLAPPYEQYF. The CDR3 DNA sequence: TGTGCCAGCAGCCATCTAGCACCACCCTACGAGCAGTACTTC.

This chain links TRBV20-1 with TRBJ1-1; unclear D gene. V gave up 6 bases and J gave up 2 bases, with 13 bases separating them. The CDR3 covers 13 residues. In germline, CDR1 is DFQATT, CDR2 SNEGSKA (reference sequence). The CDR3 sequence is CSAYYVLNTEAFF. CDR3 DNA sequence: TGCAGTGCCTACTACGTCCTTAACACTGAAGCTTTCTTT.

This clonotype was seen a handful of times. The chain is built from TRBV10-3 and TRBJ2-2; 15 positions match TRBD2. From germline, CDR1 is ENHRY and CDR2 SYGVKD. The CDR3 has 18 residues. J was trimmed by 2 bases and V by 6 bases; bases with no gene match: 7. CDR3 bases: TGTGCCATCAGGATCGGACTAGCGGGGGGGACCAACACCGGGGAGCTGTTTTTT. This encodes CAIRIGLAGGTNTGELFF.

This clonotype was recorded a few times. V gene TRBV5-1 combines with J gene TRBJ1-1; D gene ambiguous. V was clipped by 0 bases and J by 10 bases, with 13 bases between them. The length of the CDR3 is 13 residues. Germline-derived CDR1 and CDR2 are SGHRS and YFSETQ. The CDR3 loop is CASSLDSELRAFF. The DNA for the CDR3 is TGCGCCAGCAGCTTGGACAGCGAGTTGAGAGCTTTCTTT.

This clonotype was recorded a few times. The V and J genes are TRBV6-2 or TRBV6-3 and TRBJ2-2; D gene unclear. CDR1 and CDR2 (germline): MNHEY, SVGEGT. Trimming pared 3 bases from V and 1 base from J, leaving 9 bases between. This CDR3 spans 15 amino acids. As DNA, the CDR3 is TGTGCCAGCAGTTATTTTAAAGGGAACACCGGGGAGCTGTTTTTT. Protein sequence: CASSYFKGNTGELFF.

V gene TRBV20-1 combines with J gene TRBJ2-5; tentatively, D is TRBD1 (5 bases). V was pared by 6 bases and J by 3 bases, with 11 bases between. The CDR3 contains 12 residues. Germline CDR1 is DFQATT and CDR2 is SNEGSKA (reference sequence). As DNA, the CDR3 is TGCAGTGCCGCAGCCAGGGAAGAGACCCAGTACTTC. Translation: CSAAAREETQYF.

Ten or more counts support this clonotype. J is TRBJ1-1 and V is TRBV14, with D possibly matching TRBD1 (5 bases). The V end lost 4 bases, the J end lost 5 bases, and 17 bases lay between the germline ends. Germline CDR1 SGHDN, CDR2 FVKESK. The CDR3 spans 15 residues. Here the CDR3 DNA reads TGTGCCAGCAGCCTCCTAGGGAGGGGAGGGACTGAAGCTTTCTTT. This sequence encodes CASSLLGRGGTEAFF. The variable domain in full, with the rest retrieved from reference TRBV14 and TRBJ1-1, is EAGVTQFPSHSVIEKGQTVTLRCDPISGHDNLYWYRRVMGKEIKFLLHFVKESKQDESGMPNNRFLAERTGGTYSTLKVQPAELEDSGVYFCASSLLGRGGTEAFFGQGTRLTVV.

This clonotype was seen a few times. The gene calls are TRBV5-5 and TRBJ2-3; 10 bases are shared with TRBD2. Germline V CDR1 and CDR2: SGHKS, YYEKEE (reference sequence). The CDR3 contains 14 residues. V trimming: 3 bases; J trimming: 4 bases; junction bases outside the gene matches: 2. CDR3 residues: CASSSGTSADTQYF. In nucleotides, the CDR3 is TGTGCCAGCAGCTCTGGGACTAGCGCAGATACGCAGTATTTT.

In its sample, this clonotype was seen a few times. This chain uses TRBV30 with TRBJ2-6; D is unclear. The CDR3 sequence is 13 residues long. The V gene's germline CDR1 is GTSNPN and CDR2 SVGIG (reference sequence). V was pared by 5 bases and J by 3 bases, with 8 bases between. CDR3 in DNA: TGTGCCTGGCAAGTCAGTGGGGCCAACGTCCTGACTTTC. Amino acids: CAWQVSGANVLTF.

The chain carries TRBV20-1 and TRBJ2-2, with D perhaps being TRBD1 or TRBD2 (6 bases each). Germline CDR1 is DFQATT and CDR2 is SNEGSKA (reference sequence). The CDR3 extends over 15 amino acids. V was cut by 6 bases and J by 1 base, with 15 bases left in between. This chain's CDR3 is CSAGKGGGNTGELFF. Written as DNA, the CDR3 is TGCAGTGCGGGAAAAGGGGGAGGGAACACCGGGGAGCTGTTTTTT.

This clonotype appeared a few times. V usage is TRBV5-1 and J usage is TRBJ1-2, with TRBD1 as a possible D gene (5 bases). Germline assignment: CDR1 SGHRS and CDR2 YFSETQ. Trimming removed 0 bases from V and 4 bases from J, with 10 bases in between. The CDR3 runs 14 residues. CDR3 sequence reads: CASSLAKGPYGYTF. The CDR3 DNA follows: TGCGCCAGCAGCTTGGCCAAGGGACCCTATGGCTACACCTTC. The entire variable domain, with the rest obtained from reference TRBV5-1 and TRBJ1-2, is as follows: KAGVTQTPRYLIKTRGQQVTLSCSPISGHRSVSWYQQTPGQGLQFLFEYFSETQRNKGNFPGRFSGRQFSNSRSEMNVSTLELGDSALYLCASSLAKGPYGYTFGSGTRLTVV.

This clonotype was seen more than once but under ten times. The CDR3: CSAPGGTETQYF. In nucleotides, the CDR3 is TGCAGTGCCCCAGGCGGGACGGAGACCCAGTACTTC. The gene calls are TRBV20-1 and TRBJ2-5, with D possibly matching TRBD2 (6 bases). Germline CDR1 DFQATT, CDR2 SNEGSKA (reference sequence). This CDR3 region has 12 residues. The V end was cut by 6 bases, the J end by 5 bases, with 13 bases between.

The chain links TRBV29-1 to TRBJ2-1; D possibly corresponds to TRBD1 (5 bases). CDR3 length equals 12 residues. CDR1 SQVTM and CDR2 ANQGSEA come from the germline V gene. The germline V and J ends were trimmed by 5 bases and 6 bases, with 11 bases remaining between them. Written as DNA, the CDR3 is TGCAGCGTTTGGGTGGGGCCCAATGAGCAGTTCTTC. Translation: CSVWVGPNEQFF.

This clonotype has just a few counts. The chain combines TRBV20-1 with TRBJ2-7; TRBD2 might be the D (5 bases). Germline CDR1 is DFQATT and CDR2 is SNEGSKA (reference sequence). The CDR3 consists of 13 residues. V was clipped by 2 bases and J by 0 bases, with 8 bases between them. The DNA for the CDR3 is TGCAGTGCTAGATACAGCGGCTCCTACGAGCAGTACTTC. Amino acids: CSARYSGSYEQYF.

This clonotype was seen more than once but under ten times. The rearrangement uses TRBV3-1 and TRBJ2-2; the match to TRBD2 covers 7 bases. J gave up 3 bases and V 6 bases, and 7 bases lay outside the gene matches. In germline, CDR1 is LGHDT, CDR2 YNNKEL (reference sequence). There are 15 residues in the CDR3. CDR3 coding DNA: TGTGCCAGCAGGCTGGGGAGCGGGGACACCGGGGAGCTGTTTTTT. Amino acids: CASRLGSGDTGELFF.

CDR3 residues: CAIRGDDTDTQYF. CDR3 nucleotide sequence: TGTGCCATCAGGGGGGACGACACAGATACGCAGTATTTT. This rearrangement joins TRBV10-3 to TRBJ2-3; D tentatively fits TRBD1 or TRBD2 (5 bases each). There are 13 residues in the CDR3. Germline-derived CDR1 and CDR2 are ENHRY and SYGVKD. Trimming shortened V by 6 bases and J by 2 bases, and 9 bases separated the two germline ends.